These 28 T cell receptor beta chains were all obtained from the same sample, sequenced in a study of blood T cells in healthy people across ages. For the second PCR, which ran for roughly 6 to 11 cycles, a sample-barcoded 5' primer and a J-beta primer mix were used. Each CDR3 protein is one row after TCRdb ran MiXCR on the 5' RACE reads. This table holds 700,000 or so distinct CDR3 sequences, roughly 20% found once. The sequencing input was blood. The receptors come from a man in his sixties or seventies in good health.

This clonotype was seen ten or more times. The chain recombines TRBV18 with TRBJ2-5; D call uncertain. The CDR3 extends over 13 amino acids. Germline assignment: CDR1 KGHSH and CDR2 LQKENI. Trimming shortened V by 2 bases and J by 5 bases, and 9 bases separated the two germline ends. DNA of the CDR3: TGTGCCAGCTCACCAGGGATAGGGGAGACCCAGTACTTC. The encoded protein is CASSPGIGETQYF. Supplemented by reference TRBV18 and TRBJ2-5, the full variable domain reads NAGVMQNPRHLVRRRGQEARLRCSPMKGHSHVYWYRQLPEEGLKFMVYLQKENIIDESGMPKERFSAEFPKEGPSILRIQQVVRGDSAAYFCASSPGIGETQYFGPGTRLLVL.

The CDR3 DNA reads as TGCGCCAGCACTTCCGGTCAGTCCCAAGAGACCCAGTACTTC. Translation: CASTSGQSQETQYF. The gene calls are TRBV10-2 and TRBJ2-5; D is ambiguous. Germline CDR1 reads WSHSY; CDR2 reads SAAADI. Trimming left V 7 bases short and J 1 base short, with 13 bases between. CDR3 length: 14 amino acids.

This clonotype has more than one count but fewer than ten. V gene TRBV9 combines with J gene TRBJ2-2, with a tentative D call TRBD1 (5 bases). Germline V gene data show CDR1 as SGDLS and CDR2 as YYNGEE. V shed 0 bases and J shed 7 bases, with 13 bases lying between them. The CDR3 length is 15 residues. The CDR3 region is CASSVVQGSVGELFF. CDR3 sequence (DNA): TGTGCCAGCAGCGTAGTTCAGGGTTCGGTCGGGGAGCTGTTTTTT.

This clonotype has a handful of counts. This sequence joins TRBV6-6 and TRBJ2-7; the D is unclear. In germline, CDR1 is MNHNY, CDR2 SVGAGI (reference sequence). The CDR3 runs 13 residues. V was clipped by 3 bases and J by 4 bases, with 10 bases between them. The CDR3 sequence: CASSYYGSYEQYV. The DNA of the CDR3 is TGTGCCAGCAGTTATTACGGCAGTTACGAGCAGTACGTC.

The rearrangement links TRBV12-3 or TRBV12-4 to TRBJ2-5; D is possibly TRBD1 (5 bases). This CDR3 spans 13 amino acids. The ends were cut back, 6 bases at V and 4 bases at J, with 12 bases in the middle. DNA for the CDR3: TGTGCCAGCAGCAAGTGGGGCGGAGAGACCCAGTACTTC. Translated: CASSKWGGETQYF.

In its sample, this clonotype was seen many times. The CDR3 DNA reads as TGTGCCAGCAGCCCAGGGACAGATAGCAATCAGCCCCAGCATTTT. Its translation: CASSPGTDSNQPQHF. The chain uses TRBV7-6 and TRBJ1-5, with 7 bases aligning to TRBD1. The CDR3 consists of 15 residues. The V gene end was trimmed by 5 bases and the J gene end by 0 bases; junction bases not matched to a gene: 4. Germline lookup yields CDR1 SGHVS and CDR2 FNYEAQ.

CDR3 DNA: TGCAGTGCTAGCCCATACCAGGGCGTTTACAATGAGCAGTTCTTC. It encodes CSASPYQGVYNEQFF. The V and J genes are TRBV20-1 and TRBJ2-1, with D possibly matching TRBD1 (5 bases). The germline gives CDR1 DFQATT, CDR2 SNEGSKA (reference sequence). V was trimmed by 3 bases and J by 4 bases, leaving 16 bases between them. The CDR3 consists of 15 residues.

The J gene is TRBJ1-5, the V gene TRBV19, with D uncertain. V was trimmed by 2 bases and J by 2 bases, leaving 10 bases between them. Germline V gene sequence: CDR1 LNHDA, CDR2 SQIVND (reference sequence). This CDR3 comprises 15 residues. The CDR3 is CASSITILGNQPQHF. CDR3 nucleotides: TGTGCCAGTAGTATAACTATACTGGGCAATCAGCCCCAGCATTTT.

This rearrangement joins TRBV20-1 to TRBJ1-1; 8 bases line up with TRBD1. This CDR3 region has 16 residues. From germline, CDR1 is DFQATT and CDR2 SNEGSKA (reference sequence). V shed 0 bases and J 5 bases; nucleotides not matched to a gene: 11. CDR3 residues: CSARDWGGQGGTEAFF. CDR3 bases: TGCAGTGCTAGAGATTGGGGAGGACAGGGAGGAACTGAAGCTTTCTTT.

There are a few counts of this clonotype. This chain connects TRBV6-5 to TRBJ2-2, with TRBD2 matching 8 bases. CDR3 length: 16 residues. CDR1 and CDR2 from the germline V gene are MNHEY and SVGAGI. Trimming removed 4 bases from V and 0 bases from J; junction bases left unmatched: 4. The CDR3 DNA follows: TGTGCCAGCAGTTTCACAGCGGGGGCGAACACCGGGGAGCTGTTTTTT. Protein: CASSFTAGANTGELFF.

The chain recombines TRBV5-1 with TRBJ1-1, with D tentatively TRBD1 (5 bases). CDR1 is SGHRS, CDR2 YFSETQ, per germline. V lost 0 bases and J lost 4, with 10 bases in between. The CDR3 contains 14 residues. The CDR3 nucleotides read TGCGCCAGCAGCTTGGGGGGCGGGACCACTGAAGCTTTCTTT. Protein sequence: CASSLGGGTTEAFF.

This clonotype was seen a few times. The rearrangement uses TRBV6-6 and TRBJ1-2; weak D call: TRBD1 (5 bases). V dropped 11 bases and J dropped 4 bases, with 17 bases sitting between them. From germline, CDR1 is MNHNY and CDR2 SVGAGI (reference sequence). The CDR3 is 13 amino acids. In nucleotides, the CDR3 is TGTGCCCTCCGCCGGGGCGTAACCTATGGCTACACCTTC. Amino acid sequence: CALRRGVTYGYTF.

V and J are TRBV6-5 and TRBJ2-4; 8 positions match TRBD1. Germline V gene sequence: CDR1 MNHEY, CDR2 SVGAGI. The CDR3 is 16 residues long. Losses at the gene ends were 0 bases for V and 0 bases for J; bases not matched to a gene: 1. This CDR3 reads CASSYSTGAAKNIQYF. In DNA, the CDR3 is TGTGCCAGCAGTTACTCGACAGGGGCAGCCAAAAACATTCAGTACTTC.

Points on this clonotype: Relative to the germline gene, one junction end is altered; a read error may explain this. The chain carries TRBV7-8 and TRBJ2-1, with 12 bases lining up with TRBD2. CDR3 length: 17 amino acids. The germline gives CDR1 SGHVS, CDR2 FQNEAQ. CDR3 amino acids: CTSSFYRLAGDYNEQFF. DNA of the CDR3: TGTACCAGCAGCTTCTACCGACTAGCGGGAGATTACAATGAGCAGTTCTTC. The variable domain in full, with the rest retrieved from reference TRBV7-8 and TRBJ2-1, is GAGVSQSPRYKVAKRGQDVALRCDPISGHVSLFWYQQALGQGPEFLTYFQNEAQLDKSGLPSDRFFAERPEGSVSTLKIQRTQQEDSAVYLCTSSFYRLAGDYNEQFFGPGTRLTVL.

The chain employs TRBV5-1 and TRBJ1-1; unclear D gene. The CDR3 consists of 14 residues. The germline CDR1 and CDR2 sequences are SGHRS and YFSETQ. V was clipped by 4 bases and J by 4 bases, with 14 bases between them. The CDR3 loop reads CASSQNPGVTEAFF. The CDR3, as DNA: TGCGCCAGCAGCCAAAATCCGGGCGTCACTGAAGCTTTCTTT.

This clonotype was observed a handful of times. This chain joins TRBV4-1 and TRBJ2-4, with D possibly matching TRBD2 (5 bases). The CDR3 runs 14 residues. Germline V lookup: CDR1 MGHRA, CDR2 YSYEKL. The ends were cut back, 0 bases at V and 4 bases at J, with 7 bases in the middle. In DNA form, the CDR3 reads TGCGCCAGCAGCCAAGAACCGGGGAAAAACATTCAGTACTTC. Translation: CASSQEPGKNIQYF.

This clonotype was observed a few times. The rearrangement links TRBV20-1 to TRBJ1-5, with 8 bases identical to TRBD1. Germline V gives CDR1 DFQATT, CDR2 SNEGSKA (reference sequence). V was pared by 1 base and J by 0 bases, with 11 bases of the junction left unmatched. This CDR3 spans 18 amino acids. CDR3 in DNA: TGCAGTGCTAGAGCCCCGACCGGGACAGGTTATAGCAATCAGCCCCAGCATTTT. Protein product: CSARAPTGTGYSNQPQHF.

This clonotype was seen many times. V gene TRBV6-5 combines with J gene TRBJ1-2, with a tentative D call TRBD1 (5 bases). The CDR3 sequence is 13 residues long. Germline V gene lookup returns CDR1 MNHEY and CDR2 SVGAGI. Trimming took off 7 bases at V and 4 bases at J, with 13 bases between the two ends. The CDR3 nucleotides are TGTGCCAGCACCGGACAAGGGACCTATGGCTACACCTTC. It is translated as CASTGQGTYGYTF.

This clonotype has more than one count but fewer than ten. The chain combines TRBV5-1 with TRBJ2-1; D is possibly TRBD2 (6 bases). The germline V gene has CDR1 SGHRS and CDR2 YFSETQ. The CDR3 covers 15 residues. V lost 1 base to trimming and J lost 4 bases, with 12 bases between them. CDR3 in amino acids: CASSLLVSGYNEQFF. CDR3 DNA sequence: TGCGCCAGCAGCTTGCTAGTTAGCGGTTACAATGAGCAGTTCTTC.

The chain uses TRBV7-9 and TRBJ2-5; D remains ambiguous. The V end was cut by 5 bases, the J end by 2 bases, with 15 bases between. This CDR3 region has 15 residues. Per the germline V gene, CDR1 is SEHNR and CDR2 is FQNEAQ (reference sequence). The CDR3 region is CASSAGVNRQETQYF. CDR3 DNA: TGTGCCAGCAGCGCTGGGGTGAACAGACAAGAGACCCAGTACTTC.

This clonotype was seen a handful of times. CDR3 loop: CATSASGTGNYEQYF. For the CDR3, the DNA is TGTGCCACCAGTGCTTCCGGGACAGGGAACTACGAGCAGTACTTC. This sequence joins TRBV24-1 and TRBJ2-5; 9 bases match TRBD1. The end of the DNA is better explained by TRBJ2-7, so the J call may be wrong. This CDR3 spans 15 amino acids. Germline CDR1 KGHDR, CDR2 SFDVKD.

This clonotype was recorded a few times. This chain uses TRBV20-1 with TRBJ2-5; D is uncertain. Germline loops: CDR1 DFQATT, CDR2 SNEGSKA (reference sequence). CDR3 length: 12 amino acids. Between the trimmed V and J ends, which lost 3 bases and 2 bases, there was a span of 7 bases. The CDR3 here is CSARRTQETQYF. As DNA, the CDR3 is TGCAGTGCTAGGCGCACTCAAGAGACCCAGTACTTC.

This chain uses TRBV24-1 with TRBJ2-1; D unclear. The V end was cut by 8 bases, the J end by 0 bases, with 13 bases between. Germline-derived CDR1 and CDR2 are KGHDR and SFDVKD. The CDR3 runs to 15 residues. The CDR3 loop is CATTGQESSYNEQFF. The CDR3 nucleotides are TGTGCCACCACGGGTCAGGAAAGCTCCTACAATGAGCAGTTCTTC.

In its sample, this clonotype was seen a few times. The chain combines TRBV14 with TRBJ2-2, with 7 bases lining up with TRBD2. Losses at the gene ends were 7 bases for V and 4 bases for J; bases not matched to a gene: 6. The CDR3 sequence is 14 residues long. CDR1 is SGHDN and CDR2 is FVKESK in the germline V gene. The CDR3 DNA is TGTGCCAGCAAGGCTAGCGGCTTCACCGGGGAGCTGTTTTTT. Encoded protein: CASKASGFTGELFF.

The chain carries TRBV3-1 and TRBJ2-3; TRBD2 aligns across 10 bases. This CDR3 spans 17 amino acids. The J segment lost 4 bases and the V segment lost 0 bases, leaving 7 bases of the junction unmatched. The germline V gene encodes CDR1 LGHDT and CDR2 YNNKEL (reference sequence). The CDR3 nucleotides are TGTGCCAGCAGCCAAGATCTCCTAGCGGGGGCCCCAGATACGCAGTATTTT. This codes for CASSQDLLAGAPDTQYF.

This chain uses TRBV6-6 with TRBJ2-1, with D possibly TRBD1 on 6 matching bases. V was pared by 10 bases and J by 7 bases, with 20 bases between. The CDR3 spans 14 residues. Germline CDR1 reads MNHNY; CDR2 reads SVGAGI (reference sequence). CDR3 region: CATKVSGERNEQFF. DNA for the CDR3: TGTGCCACCAAGGTTTCAGGGGAGCGGAATGAGCAGTTCTTC.

The chain combines TRBV10-3 with TRBJ1-5; D not certain. V lost 3 bases, J lost 4 bases, and 7 bases lay in between. This CDR3 has 13 residues. Germline CDR1 reads ENHRY; CDR2 reads SYGVKD. The CDR3 loop is CAISDDGNQPQHF. The CDR3 nucleotides read TGTGCCATCAGTGATGATGGGAATCAGCCCCAGCATTTT.

This sequence joins TRBV7-2 and TRBJ1-2; TRBD1 is a possible D gene (6 bases). Trimming removed 6 bases at V and 0 bases at J, with 14 bases between. This CDR3 has 15 residues. CDR1 and CDR2 (germline): SGHTA, FQGNSA. The CDR3 loop is CASRLGGGSNYGYTF. CDR3 DNA: TGTGCCAGCAGACTAGGGGGAGGTTCTAACTATGGCTACACCTTC. The variable domain in full, with the rest retrieved from reference TRBV7-2 and TRBJ1-2, is GAGVSQSPSNKVTEKGKDVELRCDPISGHTALYWYRQSLGQGLEFLIYFQGNSAPDKSGLPSDRFSAERTGGSVSTLTIQRTQQEDSAVYLCASRLGGGSNYGYTFGSGTRLTVV.